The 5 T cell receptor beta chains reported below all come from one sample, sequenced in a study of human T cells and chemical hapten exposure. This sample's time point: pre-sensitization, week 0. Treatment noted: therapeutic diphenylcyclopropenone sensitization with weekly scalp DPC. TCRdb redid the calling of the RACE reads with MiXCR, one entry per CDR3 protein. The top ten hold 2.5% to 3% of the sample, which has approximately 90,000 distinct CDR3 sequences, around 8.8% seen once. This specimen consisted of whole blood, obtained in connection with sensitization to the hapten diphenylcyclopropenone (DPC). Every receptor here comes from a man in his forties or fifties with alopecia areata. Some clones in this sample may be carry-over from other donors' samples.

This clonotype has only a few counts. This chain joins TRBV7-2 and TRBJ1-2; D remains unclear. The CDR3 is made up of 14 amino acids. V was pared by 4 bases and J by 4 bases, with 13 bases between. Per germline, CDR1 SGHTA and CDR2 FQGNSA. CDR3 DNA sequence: TGTGCCAGCAGCTCCCGGGATCTCTCCTATGGCTACACCTTC. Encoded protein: CASSSRDLSYGYTF.

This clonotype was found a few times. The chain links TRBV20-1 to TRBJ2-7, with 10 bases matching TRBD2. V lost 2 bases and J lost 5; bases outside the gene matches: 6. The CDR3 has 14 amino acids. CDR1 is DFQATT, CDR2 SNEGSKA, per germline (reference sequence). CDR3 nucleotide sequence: TGCAGTGCTAGACCGGGACTAGCGAGGAACGAGCAGTACTTC. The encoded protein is CSARPGLARNEQYF.

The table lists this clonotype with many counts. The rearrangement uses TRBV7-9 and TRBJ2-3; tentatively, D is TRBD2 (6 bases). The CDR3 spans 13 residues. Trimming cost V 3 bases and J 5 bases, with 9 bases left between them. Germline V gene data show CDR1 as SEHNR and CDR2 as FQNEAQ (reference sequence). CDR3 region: CASSLGGQDTQYF. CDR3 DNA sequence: TGTGCCAGCAGCTTGGGAGGACAAGATACGCAGTATTTT.

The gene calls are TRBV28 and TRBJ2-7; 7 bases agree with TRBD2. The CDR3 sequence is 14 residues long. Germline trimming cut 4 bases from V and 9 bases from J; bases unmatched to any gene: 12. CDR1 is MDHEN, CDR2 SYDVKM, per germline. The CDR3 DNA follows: TGTGCCAGCAGTTCTCCGGGACCGTCGGGGGGGCAGTACGTC. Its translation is CASSSPGPSGGQYV.

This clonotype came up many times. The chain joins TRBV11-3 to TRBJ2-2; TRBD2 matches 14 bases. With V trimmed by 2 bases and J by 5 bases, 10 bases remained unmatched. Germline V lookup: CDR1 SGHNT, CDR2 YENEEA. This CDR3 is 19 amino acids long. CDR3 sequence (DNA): TGTGCCAGCAGCTTACGGACGGGACTAGCGGGAGCGGGGACCGGGGAGCTGTTTTTT. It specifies CASSLRTGLAGAGTGELFF.